This T cell receptor (beta chain) was found in a study of CD8 T cells in ankylosing spondylitis. TCRdb reanalysed the 5' RACE reads using MiXCR and keeps one entry per CDR3 protein. The data hold 150,000 or so distinct CDR3 sequences, with 30% to 35% observed a single time. General observations from the study: Matched ankylosing spondylitis synovial fluid reportedly contained a significantly enriched population of disease-linked clones. Clones that were linked to disease were CD8+ and were relatively rare in peripheral blood.

Points on this clonotype: Its antigen is unidentified.

CDR3 length: 15 amino acids. In germline, CDR1 is MGHRA, CDR2 YSYEKL. V lost 2 bases, J lost 2 bases, and 13 bases lay in between. V usage is TRBV4-1 and J usage is TRBJ2-7; tentatively, D is TRBD1 or TRBD2 (5 bases each). The sample comprised synovial fluid, either unsorted or a sorted T cell fraction (not recorded which). This clonotype was sampled from a male donor with ankylosing spondylitis. CDR3 region: CASSQLPGTPYEQYF. CDR3 coding DNA: TGCGCCAGCAGCCAACTGCCAGGGACCCCCTACGAGCAGTACTTC.